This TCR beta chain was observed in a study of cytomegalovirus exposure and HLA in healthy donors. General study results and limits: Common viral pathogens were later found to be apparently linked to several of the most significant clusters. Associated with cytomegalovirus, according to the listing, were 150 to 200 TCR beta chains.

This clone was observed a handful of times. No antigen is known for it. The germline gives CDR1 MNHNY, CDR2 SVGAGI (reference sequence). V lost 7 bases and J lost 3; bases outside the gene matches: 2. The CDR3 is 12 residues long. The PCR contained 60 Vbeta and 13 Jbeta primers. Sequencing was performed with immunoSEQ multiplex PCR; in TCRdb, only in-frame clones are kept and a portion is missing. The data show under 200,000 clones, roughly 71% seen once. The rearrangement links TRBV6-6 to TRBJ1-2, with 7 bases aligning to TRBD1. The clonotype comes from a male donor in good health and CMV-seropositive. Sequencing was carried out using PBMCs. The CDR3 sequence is CASKTGDYGYTF. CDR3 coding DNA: TGTGCCAGCAAAACAGGGGACTATGGCTACACCTTC.